This T cell receptor beta chain was recorded in a study of T cell responses to AZD1222 COVID-19 vaccine. At the level of the study: Investigators merged groups given second doses at roughly 4 or roughly 12 weeks.

General study results and limits: Donors skewed white British and female; clonal diversity was possibly underestimated. Vaccine-associated CD4 TCRs ranged over spike, dominating at 160-218 and 743-854. Scientists sampled the repertoires only once the peak T cell response had passed.

Turning to this clone: Its antigen is as yet unknown.

This CDR3 spans 13 amino acids. J lost 7 bases, V lost 10 bases, and 11 bases had no gene match. Per germline, CDR1 MRHNA and CDR2 SNTAGT. Using immunoSEQ multiplex PCR, the repertoire was profiled, and TCRdb retains in-frame clones only, with some absent. The sample has 65,000 to 80,000 clones, around 90% seen once; the top ten hold roughly 24%. This specimen consisted of peripheral blood, obtained on day 0 of AZD1222 vaccination. The V gene is TRBV6-4, the J gene TRBJ2-7; TRBD1 matches 9 bases. This clonotype was sampled from an adult in good health. CDR3 nucleotide sequence: TGTGCCACCTCAGCCGGGACAGGGAGGGAGCAGTACTTC. Translating it yields CATSAGTGREQYF.